The clone carrying this T cell receptor beta chain was found many times. Time point in this sample: patch test 3, about 24 weeks after DPC sensitization. The sample's treatment: therapeutic diphenylcyclopropenone sensitization with weekly scalp DPC. V lost 9 bases, J lost 0 bases, and 12 bases lay in between. This CDR3 contains 13 residues. Germline CDR1 reads SGHRS; CDR2 reads YFSETQ. This entry comes from a study of human T cells and chemical hapten exposure. Across the study: After 6 days, upper back 0.01% DPC patch tests were scored.

Individual cDNA molecules received unique molecular identifiers in the library. TCRdb processed the RACE reads anew with MiXCR; each CDR3 protein has one entry. The sample holds over 75,000 distinct CDR3 sequences, approximately 10% seen once. The specimen was whole blood, collected in connection with sensitization to the hapten diphenylcyclopropenone (DPC). The chain couples TRBV5-1 to TRBJ1-1; a possible D gene is TRBD1 (6 bases). The clonotype originates from a woman younger than 45 with alopecia areata. Some clones in this sample may be carry-over from other donors' samples. The CDR3, as DNA: TGCGCCACTTCGGACAGATTGAACACTGAAGCTTTCTTT. Its protein is CATSDRLNTEAFF.